This record looks at one T cell receptor (beta chain) sequence and its context. Germline trimming cut 4 bases from V and 2 bases from J; bases unmatched to any gene: 2. Germline values: CDR1 SQVTM, CDR2 ANQGSEA. This CDR3 contains 12 residues. The data were taken from a study of T cell responses to AZD1222 COVID-19 vaccine. The protocol was immunoSEQ multiplex PCR, while the TCRdb copy is restricted to in-frame clones and leaves out a portion. This table holds 75,000 to 100,000 clones, roughly 90% found once. The receptor was derived from an adult in good health. This chain joins TRBV29-1 and TRBJ2-7; 7 bases match TRBD1. The input for sequencing was peripheral blood, taken on day 0 of AZD1222 vaccination. In nucleotides, the CDR3 is TGCAGCGTTGCTGGGACAGCCTACGAGCAGTACTTC. Protein: CSVAGTAYEQYF.